The rows below give T cell receptor beta chains drawn from one sample of a study of cytomegalovirus exposure and HLA in healthy donors. The method was immunoSEQ multiplex PCR; TCRdb's version includes in-frame clones alone and lacks a portion of them. The sample yields around 200,000 clones, roughly 82% seen once. Source material: PBMCs. The receptor source for this set is a middle-aged man in good health and CMV-seropositive. The CDR3 runs from the conserved cysteine through the conserved F or W. Fields, in order: CDR3 DNA, CDR3 protein, V gene, J gene, clone size, D gene. The D gene is left open where the match is weak. Size is stated for part of the rows, as once, few or many counts, or as a class when the clone is expanded.

TGCAGCGTGGACTTAACAGATACGCAGTATTTT	CSVDLTDTQYF	TRBV29-1	TRBJ2-3	.	.
TGTGCCAGCAGTTTAAAGGGGAACTATGGCTACACCTTC	CASSLKGNYGYTF	TRBV27	TRBJ1-2	.	.
TGTGCCAGCGGCTCGTTCGGGTCCGGAAACACCATATATTTT	CASGSFGSGNTIYF	TRBV27	TRBJ1-3	.	.
TGCGCCAGCAGCACAACAGGGGGCTGGACTGAAGCTTTCTTT	CASSTTGGWTEAFF	TRBV4-1	TRBJ1-1	.	TRBD1
TGTGCCAGCAGTGATGACAGGATAGAGCAGTTCTTC	CASSDDRIEQFF	TRBV6-4	TRBJ2-1	few	.
TGCGCCAGCAGCCAAGAGACAGGGCGTCCCGAGCAGTTCTTC	CASSQETGRPEQFF	TRBV4-3	TRBJ2-1	.	TRBD1
TGCGCCAGCAGCTTTTACAGGGGCTATGGCTACACCTTC	CASSFYRGYGYTF	TRBV5-1	TRBJ1-2	.	TRBD1
TGTGCCACCTCCGGGATAGGCTATGGCTACACCTTC	CATSGIGYGYTF	TRBV10-3	TRBJ1-2	.	.
TGTGCCAGCCATCTTGGGGAGGGTGGGAATGAGCAGTTCTTC	CASHLGEGGNEQFF	TRBV27	TRBJ2-1	.	TRBD2
TGTGCCAGCAGTTACTCGAATAGAGGGAGGGCTGAAGCTTTCTTT	CASSYSNRGRAEAFF	TRBV6-5	TRBJ1-1	.	.
TGTGCCAGTAGTAAGGGTTCAGGGAACTCTGGAAACACCATATATTTT	CASSKGSGNSGNTIYF	TRBV19	TRBJ1-3	few	.
TGTGCCAGTAGTATGGGCCCGACACTCTATGGCTACACCTTC	CASSMGPTLYGYTF	TRBV19	TRBJ1-2	once	.
TGTGCCAGCAGCACGACAGGGCTTGGCTACACCTTC	CASSTTGLGYTF	TRBV11-2	TRBJ1-2	.	TRBD1
TGTGCCAGCAGTTACGGGGGGGGGAGCAATGAGCAGTTCTTC	CASSYGGGSNEQFF	TRBV6-5	TRBJ2-1	.	TRBD2
TGCGCCAGCAGCTTGCGAGGGGGCCGCGAGACCCAGTACTTC	CASSLRGGRETQYF	TRBV5-1	TRBJ2-5	.	TRBD1
TGTGCCAGCTCACGAAACCGGGACAGCATGAACACTGAAGCTTTCTTT	CASSRNRDSMNTEAFF	TRBV18	TRBJ1-1	.	TRBD1
TGTGCCAGCAGCAAAGTGGAGGGGTCCGGCAATCAGCCCCAGCATTTT	CASSKVEGSGNQPQHF	TRBV21-1	TRBJ1-5	.	.
TGTGCCAAAACGGGGGGACATTATGGCTACACCTTC	CAKTGGHYGYTF	TRBV11-3	TRBJ1-2	.	.
TGTGCCAGCAGCACCCCGCTAGCGGGAGCTGGGGCCAACGTCCTGACTTTC	CASSTPLAGAGANVLTF	TRBV5-4	TRBJ2-6	.	TRBD2
TGTGCCAGCTCACCACAGGCGACTACTGGAGATACGCAGTATTTT	CASSPQATTGDTQYF	TRBV18	TRBJ2-3	.	.
TGTGCCAGCAGTGAACCCAGGGGAGACAGGGGACTAGCGCGCACCTACGAGCAGTACTTC	CASSEPRGDRGLARTYEQYF	TRBV6-1	TRBJ2-7	.	TRBD2
TGTGCCAGCAGCCGACAGGGTTTTTCGACAGACGAGCAGTACTTC	CASSRQGFSTDEQYF	TRBV6-1	TRBJ2-7	.	TRBD1
TGTGCCAGCTCTAGCACAGATACGCAGTATTTT	CASSSTDTQYF	TRBV6-1	TRBJ2-3	.	.
TGTGCCAGCAGACTCCAAGAGACCCAGTACTTC	CASRLQETQYF	TRBV6-5	TRBJ2-5	once	.
TGTGCCAGCAGCTTACGGGGCGACAGGGAGAGCACAGATACGCAGTATTTT	CASSLRGDRESTDTQYF	TRBV7-3	TRBJ2-3	.	TRBD1
TGTGCCAGTAGTGTCCAGGGACAGCTTGAAAAACTGTTTTTT	CASSVQGQLEKLFF	TRBV19	TRBJ1-4	few	TRBD1
TGTGCCAGCACTGGTGGGGGGGGAATGATAGATACGCAGTATTTT	CASTGGGGMIDTQYF	TRBV6-6	TRBJ2-3	.	TRBD2
TGTGCCTGGAGGGAAAACAGGGGCGCTGAAGCTTTCTTT	CAWRENRGAEAFF	TRBV30	TRBJ1-1	.	TRBD1
TGTGCCGTTGAAGGACAGACTGAAAAACTGTTTTTT	CAVEGQTEKLFF	TRBV28	TRBJ1-4	.	.
TGTGCCAGCAGCTTTTTTGAGGCCGGCTACACCTTC	CASSFFEAGYTF	TRBV7-2	TRBJ1-2	.	.
TGTGCCAGCAGTCCTGGACTAGCCACAGATACGCAGTATTTT	CASSPGLATDTQYF	TRBV6-1	TRBJ2-3	once	TRBD2
TGTGCCAGCAGCTTAGAGGGAAACACCGGGGAGCTGTTTTTT	CASSLEGNTGELFF	TRBV7-3	TRBJ2-2	once	.
TGTGCCAGCAGCCAGGCAGGGGCCCCCAATGAAGCTTTCTTT	CASSQAGAPNEAFF	TRBV25-1	TRBJ1-1	.	.
TGTGCCAGCAGTGACCAGCGGGGAGAGACCCAGTACTTC	CASSDQRGETQYF	TRBV6-4	TRBJ2-5	.	TRBD2
TGTGCCAGCAGCCCCCAAGGAGGAGGCCCGAACACCGGGGAGCTGTTTTTT	CASSPQGGGPNTGELFF	TRBV7-9	TRBJ2-2	.	.
TGCAGCGTTGAAGGGGCGGGGGGGGGCACAGATACGCAGTATTTT	CSVEGAGGGTDTQYF	TRBV29-1	TRBJ2-3	few	TRBD2
TGTGCCAGCAGCTTAGATCAAGCGGGTTACAATGAGCAGTTCTTC	CASSLDQAGYNEQFF	TRBV7-8	TRBJ2-1	few	.
TGTGCCAGCAGATCGGACAGGGTACGGGGCTACACCTTC	CASRSDRVRGYTF	TRBV6-1	TRBJ1-2	few	TRBD1
TGTGCCAGTTGGGACAGGGGCAGCAATCAGCCCCAGCATTTT	CASWDRGSNQPQHF	TRBV6-5	TRBJ1-5	.	TRBD1
TGTGCCAGCAGCACTCACCGGGACAGCTCTGGGGCCAACGTCCTGACTTTC	CASSTHRDSSGANVLTF	TRBV7-9	TRBJ2-6	few	TRBD1
TGTGCCAGCTCACCCTCCACAGGGGTGAGGACTGAAGCTTTCTTT	CASSPSTGVRTEAFF	TRBV18	TRBJ1-1	.	TRBD1
TGTGCCAGCAGCTTATTCGGACAGGGGGGAGAGACCCAGTACTTC	CASSLFGQGGETQYF	TRBV7-3	TRBJ2-5	.	TRBD1
TGTGCCATCAGGGGAGACAGGGCCAGGGGAGGCTACACCTTC	CAIRGDRARGGYTF	TRBV10-3	TRBJ1-2	.	TRBD1
TGTGCCAGCAGTCCGTTCCGACAGTTGTCTTCTGGAAACACCATATATTTT	CASSPFRQLSSGNTIYF	TRBV28	TRBJ1-3	.	.
TGCGCCAGCAGCTCCTTTACTAGCGGGAGGGCGAATGAGCAGTTCTTC	CASSSFTSGRANEQFF	TRBV5-1	TRBJ2-1	few	TRBD2
TGTGCCAGCAGTGAACCCCTGCAGGGCGATGGCTACACCTTC	CASSEPLQGDGYTF	TRBV6-5	TRBJ1-2	.	.
TGCGCCAGCAGCCAAGGTATACTAGCGGGACTCACAGATACGCAGTATTTT	CASSQGILAGLTDTQYF	TRBV4-1	TRBJ2-3	.	TRBD2
TGTGCCAGCAGCCAAGATACCCAGGGGCCAAACTATGGCTACACCTTC	CASSQDTQGPNYGYTF	TRBV4-2	TRBJ1-2	.	.
TGTGCCAGCAGCTTGTTCCAAGGGGGTTTTGGCTACACCTTC	CASSLFQGGFGYTF	TRBV5-4	TRBJ1-2	.	.
TGCGCCAGCAGCCGTTTCCCGGGACAGGGAACAGATACGCAGTATTTT	CASSRFPGQGTDTQYF	TRBV5-1	TRBJ2-3	once	TRBD1
TGTGCCAGCAGACGTAGCGGGAGAGGAAATGAGCAGTTCTTC	CASRRSGRGNEQFF	TRBV6-5	TRBJ2-1	.	TRBD2
TGTGCCAGCAGTCCCTGGACTAGCGGGAGGGATACGCAGTATTTT	CASSPWTSGRDTQYF	TRBV2	TRBJ2-3	.	TRBD2
TGTGCCAGCAGGACCGGGACAGGGTCTGGAAACACCATATATTTT	CASRTGTGSGNTIYF	TRBV6-5	TRBJ1-3	.	TRBD1
TGCGCCAGCAGCCACCCCCGGACAGATACGCAGTATTTT	CASSHPRTDTQYF	TRBV4-1	TRBJ2-3	.	.
TGTGCCAGCAGCTTAGCACCCGGGGTCCAAGAGACCCAGTACTTC	CASSLAPGVQETQYF	TRBV7-6	TRBJ2-5	.	.
TGCGCCAGCAGCTTGGAACTACTACTACCCGGAGATACGCAGTATTTT	CASSLELLLPGDTQYF	TRBV5-1	TRBJ2-3	few	.
TGTGCCAGCAGTTTAGAGGGATATAGCGAGCAGTACTTC	CASSLEGYSEQYF	TRBV27	TRBJ2-7	few	.
TGTGCCAGCAGTTACGGGAAACAGGGGGCAGATACGCAGTATTTT	CASSYGKQGADTQYF	TRBV6-6	TRBJ2-3	many	TRBD1
TGTGCCAGCAGCTTAGGTTTCCTAAGAATAAACAATGAGCAGTTCTTC	CASSLGFLRINNEQFF	TRBV11-2	TRBJ2-1	.	.